These T cell receptor beta chains were read from a single sample in a study of cytomegalovirus exposure and HLA in healthy donors. Profiled with immunoSEQ multiplex PCR; TCRdb holds only in-frame clones, not every one. The table includes 150,000 or so clones, roughly 83% detected once. The sequencing input was PBMCs. The source of these receptors is a young man in good health and CMV-seropositive. Both conserved end residues are part of each CDR3. The D gene is left open where the match is weak. Not every row has a clone size; where given, it reads once, few, many or a size class.

clone_size j_call d_call v_call cdr3_aa cdr3_nt
NA TRBJ1-5 NA TRBV7-9 CASSLGPSLTNQPQHF TGTGCCAGCAGCTTGGGCCCCTCGCTTACCAATCAGCCCCAGCATTTT
many TRBJ1-2 TRBD1 TRBV28 CASRTGGYGYTF TGTGCCAGCCGGACAGGGGGGTATGGCTACACCTTC
NA TRBJ1-2 TRBD1 TRBV18 CASSPSQGANYGYTF TGTGCCAGCTCACCATCACAGGGGGCTAACTATGGCTACACCTTC
once TRBJ1-1 NA TRBV5-1 CASSRGGQLTEAFF TGCGCCAGCAGCCGCGGGGGGCAGTTGACTGAAGCTTTCTTT
NA TRBJ2-1 NA TRBV6-5 CASRGTSPYNEQFF TGTGCCAGCAGGGGAACTAGCCCTTACAATGAGCAGTTCTTC
once TRBJ2-3 TRBD1 TRBV29-1 CSVDPGQGTDTQYF TGCAGCGTTGATCCGGGACAGGGAACAGATACGCAGTATTTT
NA TRBJ2-5 TRBD1 TRBV28 CASSSSTGVKETQYF TGTGCCAGCAGTTCCTCGACAGGGGTAAAGGAGACCCAGTACTTC
NA TRBJ2-5 NA TRBV19 CASSVRTEVETQYF TGTGCCAGTAGTGTACGGACAGAGGTGGAGACCCAGTACTTC
NA TRBJ1-3 TRBD1 TRBV7-2 CASSLGGQVSSGNTIYF TGTGCCAGCAGCTTAGGGGGACAGGTCTCCTCTGGAAACACCATATATTTT
NA TRBJ1-2 TRBD1 TRBV9 CASSDKPGQGPSNYGYTF TGTGCCAGCAGCGACAAACCGGGACAGGGTCCTTCTAACTATGGCTACACCTTC
NA TRBJ2-3 TRBD2 TRBV2 CASELILAGSTDTQYF TGTGCCAGCGAACTTATACTAGCGGGGAGCACAGATACGCAGTATTTT
NA TRBJ1-1 NA TRBV27 CASGVMDTEAFF TGTGCCAGCGGAGTGATGGACACTGAAGCTTTCTTT
NA TRBJ2-7 NA TRBV4-1 CASSLSGGTPYEQYF TGCGCCAGCAGCCTAAGTGGTGGGACACCTTACGAGCAGTACTTC
NA TRBJ2-2 TRBD1 TRBV7-6 CASSPNSGTGGELSRGELFF TGTGCCAGCAGCCCCAACTCCGGGACAGGGGGCGAGCTAAGCCGGGGGGAGCTGTTTTTT
once TRBJ1-2 TRBD1 TRBV10-3 CAISESAGGNGYTF TGTGCCATCAGTGAGTCAGCAGGGGGCAATGGCTACACCTTC
NA TRBJ2-7 TRBD1 TRBV27 CASSLQGANYEQYF TGTGCCAGCAGTCTACAGGGGGCCAACTACGAGCAGTACTTC
NA TRBJ1-2 TRBD1 TRBV9 CASSVAGQGNGYTF TGTGCCAGCAGCGTAGCGGGACAGGGGAATGGCTACACCTTC
NA TRBJ2-1 NA TRBV19 CASTGTGAYNEQFF TGTGCCAGCACCGGGACGGGGGCCTACAATGAGCAGTTCTTC
NA TRBJ2-7 NA TRBV30 CAFTPGSSSYEQYF TGTGCCTTCACGCCGGGGTCAAGCTCCTACGAGCAGTACTTC
NA TRBJ2-7 TRBD1 TRBV29-1 CSAHTGAAGEQYF TGCAGCGCACATACAGGGGCCGCCGGGGAGCAGTACTTC
NA TRBJ2-4 NA TRBV9 CASSVGGLAKNIQYF TGTGCCAGCAGCGTAGGGGGCCTCGCCAAAAACATTCAGTACTTC
NA TRBJ1-2 NA TRBV6-5 CASNSRDYGYTF TGTGCCAGCAATTCACGGGACTATGGCTACACCTTC
once TRBJ2-3 TRBD2 TRBV9 CASSVDRTSGNTDTQYF TGTGCCAGCAGCGTAGACCGGACTAGCGGTAACACAGATACGCAGTATTTT
NA TRBJ2-6 TRBD1 TRBV6-5 CASSGQAGANVLTF TGTGCCAGCAGTGGACAGGCCGGGGCCAACGTCCTGACTTTC
NA TRBJ2-5 NA TRBV28 CAIPRDRVETQYF TGTGCCATCCCACGAGACAGAGTCGAGACCCAGTACTTC
once TRBJ1-5 NA TRBV11-2 CASSSTGNSNQPQHF TGTGCCAGCAGCTCGACAGGCAACAGTAATCAGCCCCAGCATTTT
few TRBJ2-7 TRBD1 TRBV6-5 CASSYLGQDSYEQYF TGTGCCAGCAGTTACTTGGGACAGGACTCCTACGAGCAGTACTTC
NA TRBJ1-1 NA TRBV7-6 CASSLGGGRTEAFF TGTGCCAGCAGCTTAGGCGGGGGAAGGACTGAAGCTTTCTTT
few TRBJ2-1 TRBD2 TRBV7-7 CASSRGLADEQFF TGTGCTAGCAGCCGGGGACTAGCGGATGAGCAGTTCTTC
NA TRBJ1-1 TRBD1 TRBV19 CASSPSGTGDTEAFF TGTGCCAGTAGTCCATCCGGGACAGGGGACACTGAAGCTTTCTTT
NA TRBJ2-7 NA TRBV6-1 CASSRLSGAYEQYF TGTGCCAGCAGCCGTCTGTCGGGAGCCTACGAGCAGTACTTC
NA TRBJ1-1 NA TRBV6-4 CASSERNGAEAFF TGTGCCAGCAGTGAGCGAAACGGGGCTGAAGCTTTCTTT
NA TRBJ2-7 TRBD2 TRBV11-2 CASSLRGGAFSYEQYF TGTGCCAGCAGCTTACGCGGGGGGGCGTTTTCCTACGAGCAGTACTTC
NA TRBJ1-1 NA TRBV5-1 CASSLAGSTEAFF TGCGCCAGCAGCTTGGCGGGGAGCACTGAAGCTTTCTTT
few TRBJ2-2 NA TRBV9 CASSVAISPGELFF TGTGCCAGCAGCGTAGCTATTAGCCCCGGGGAGCTGTTTTTT
once TRBJ2-7 TRBD2 TRBV7-9 CASRSVVGGAYEQYF TGTGCCAGCAGGTCTGTCGTGGGAGGGGCCTACGAGCAGTACTTC
NA TRBJ2-5 TRBD2 TRBV7-2 CASSLGGGRDPKETQYF TGTGCCAGCAGCTTAGGGGGGGGACGTGACCCAAAAGAGACCCAGTACTTC